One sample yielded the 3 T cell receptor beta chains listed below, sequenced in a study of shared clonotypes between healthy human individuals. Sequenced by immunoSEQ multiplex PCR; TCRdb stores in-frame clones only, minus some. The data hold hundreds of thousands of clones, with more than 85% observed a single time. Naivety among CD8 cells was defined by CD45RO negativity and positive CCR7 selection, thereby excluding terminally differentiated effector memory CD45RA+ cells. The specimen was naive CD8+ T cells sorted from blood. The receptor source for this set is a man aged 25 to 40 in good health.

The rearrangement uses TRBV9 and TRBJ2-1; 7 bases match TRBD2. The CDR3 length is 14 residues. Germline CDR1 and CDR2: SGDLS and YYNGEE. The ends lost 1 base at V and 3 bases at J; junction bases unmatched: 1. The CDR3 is CASSVLADYNEQFF. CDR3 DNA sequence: TGTGCCAGCAGCGTACTAGCGGACTACAATGAGCAGTTCTTC.

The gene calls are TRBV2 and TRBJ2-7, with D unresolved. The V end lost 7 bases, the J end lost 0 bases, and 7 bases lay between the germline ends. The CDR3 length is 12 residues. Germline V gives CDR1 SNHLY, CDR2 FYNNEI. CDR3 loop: CASTPGSYEQYF. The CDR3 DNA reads TGTGCCAGCACCCCAGGCTCCTACGAGCAGTACTTC.

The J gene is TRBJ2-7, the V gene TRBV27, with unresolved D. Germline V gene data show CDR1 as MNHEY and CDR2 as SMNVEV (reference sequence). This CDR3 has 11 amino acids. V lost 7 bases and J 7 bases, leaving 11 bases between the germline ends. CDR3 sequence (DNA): TGTGCCAGCACCATCGGCGGTGAGCAGTACTTC. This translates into CASTIGGEQYF.